The text below deals with one TCR beta chain. The study drew the donors from its roughly 120-subject validation cohort, separate from the 666-subject first cohort. The method was immunoSEQ multiplex PCR; TCRdb's version includes in-frame clones alone and lacks a portion of them. This table has approximately 220,000 clones, about 89% appearing once. This record belongs to a study of cytomegalovirus exposure and HLA in healthy donors. The germline V gene encodes CDR1 LNHNV and CDR2 YYDKDF (reference sequence). CDR3 length equals 13 residues. V was trimmed by 0 bases and J by 5 bases, leaving 7 bases between them.

This receptor was identified in a woman aged 18-29 years in good health and CMV-seronegative. What was sequenced was PBMCs. The chain couples TRBV15 to TRBJ2-5; D ambiguous. DNA for the CDR3: TGTGCCACCAGCAGAGACGTCCGGGAGACCCAGTACTTC. Translated: CATSRDVRETQYF.